The 26 T cell receptor beta chains below come from one sample, sequenced in a study of T cells in Graves' hyperthyroidism and ophthalmopathy (dated by TCRdb to between 2018 and 2021). Library prep was done by multiplex PCR. This sample was sequenced with an Illumina HiSeq 2000. The TCR beta CDR3 regions were amplified from the RNA transcripts. For the first round of RT-PCR on the TCR CDR3, the HTBI primer set was used together with the Qiagen OneStep RT-PCR kit. TCRdb handled the public reads itself, with Q25 trimming in fastp and clone calling in MiXCR, and kept productive beta chains. Rows matching on CDR3 protein sequence are summarized as one entry with the most common DNA and genes. This sample is represented by hundreds of thousands of distinct CDR3 sequences; 35% to 40% of them were singletons. The ten largest clones take up about 9% of the sample. The sample was blood. The source is a man aged 18 to 29 with Graves' hyperthyroidism.

At least ten counts were recorded for this clonotype. This sequence joins TRBV7-2 and TRBJ1-1; 8 nucleotides line up with TRBD1. The germline gives CDR1 SGHTA, CDR2 FQGNSA. V lost 4 bases, J lost 3 bases, and 1 base stayed unmatched. The CDR3 length is 13 residues. The CDR3 region has the DNA TGTGCCAGCAGCTCAGGGGGCCACACTGAAGCTTTCTTT. Its translation is CASSSGGHTEAFF.

The J gene is TRBJ2-7, the V gene TRBV9; 8 bases agree with TRBD1. V was clipped by 3 bases and J by 3 bases; unmatched bases: 14. From germline, CDR1 is SGDLS and CDR2 YYNGEE. The CDR3 sequence is 17 residues long. CDR3 nucleotides: TGTGCCAGCAGCGGCGGACAGGGACACCGATATAGCTACGAGCAGTACTTC. It yields the protein CASSGGQGHRYSYEQYF.

This clonotype was found many times. The chain carries TRBV15 and TRBJ2-2; D gene ambiguous. There are 12 residues in the CDR3. The V end was cut by 8 bases, the J end by 6 bases, with 10 bases between. CDR1 is LNHNV and CDR2 is YYDKDF in the germline V gene (reference sequence). The CDR3 protein is CATSGMPGELFF. CDR3 in DNA: TGTGCCACCTCCGGAATGCCCGGGGAGCTGTTTTTT.

At least ten counts were recorded for this clonotype. The chain recombines TRBV5-1 with TRBJ2-5; D uncertain. The CDR3 is 12 amino acids. Trimming shortened V by 0 bases and J by 7 bases, and 7 bases separated the two germline ends. The germline V gene has CDR1 SGHRS and CDR2 YFSETQ. This CDR3 is CASSLDARTQYF. The DNA for the CDR3 is TGCGCCAGCAGCTTGGACGCCAGGACCCAGTACTTC.

V and J are TRBV7-3 and TRBJ2-7; TRBD1 aligns across 12 bases. The CDR3 runs to 16 residues. Germline-derived CDR1 and CDR2 are SGHTA and FQGTGA. J was trimmed by 3 bases and V by 6 bases; bases with no gene match: 9. This CDR3 reads CASRSGTGGGSYEQYF. In nucleotides, the CDR3 is TGTGCCAGCAGATCCGGGACAGGGGGCGGGAGCTACGAGCAGTACTTC.

This clonotype was seen ten or more times. The V call is TRBV19, the J call TRBJ1-6; D is ambiguous. Germline CDR1 is LNHDA and CDR2 is SQIVND (reference sequence). V was cut by 5 bases and J by 9 bases, with 17 bases left in between. The CDR3 sequence is 15 residues long. CDR3 DNA sequence: TGTGCCAGTAGTCTCTCCTTTTTGGGAGGTTCACCCCTCCACTTT. Residues: CASSLSFLGGSPLHF.

This clonotype was counted many times. The chain carries TRBV7-6 and TRBJ1-3, with D uncertain. V lost 5 bases and J lost 0, with 17 bases in between. Germline V CDR1 and CDR2: SGHVS, FNYEAQ. This CDR3 has 17 residues. The CDR3 DNA sequence: TGTGCCAGCAGCCCGATGCATCCCCAGGCCTCTGGAAACACCATATATTTT. Residues: CASSPMHPQASGNTIYF.

This chain joins TRBV6-6 and TRBJ2-2; 10 nucleotides align to TRBD2. This CDR3 is built from 15 residues. V was pared by 2 bases and J by 4 bases, with 1 base of the junction left unmatched. CDR1 is MNHNY, CDR2 SVGAGI, per germline (reference sequence). CDR3 sequence (DNA): TGTGCCAGCAGTTACAGCGGGAGGGCCACCGGGGAGCTGTTTTTT. Translating it yields CASSYSGRATGELFF.

The V gene is TRBV7-2, the J gene TRBJ2-7; D might be TRBD1 or TRBD2, each matching 5 bases. CDR3 size: 16 residues. The germline gives CDR1 SGHTA, CDR2 FQGNSA. Trimming took off 6 bases at V and 3 bases at J, with 21 bases between the two ends. The CDR3 DNA reads as TGTGCCAGCAGTTATTCTTCGGGACGCATAAACTACGAGCAGTACTTC. Its translation is CASSYSSGRINYEQYF. The variable domain in full, completed from reference TRBV7-2 and TRBJ2-7, reads GAGVSQSPSNKVTEKGKDVELRCDPISGHTALYWYRQSLGQGLEFLIYFQGNSAPDKSGLPSDRFSAERTGGSVSTLTIQRTQQEDSAVYLCASSYSSGRINYEQYFGPGTRLTVT.

The chain joins TRBV6-1 to TRBJ1-4; TRBD1 matches 7 bases. Germline V lookup: CDR1 MNHNS, CDR2 SASEGT. Trimming cost V 2 bases and J 11 bases; bases outside gene matches: 8. The CDR3 consists of 14 residues. The CDR3, as DNA: TGTGCCAGCAGTGAACCCGGGACAGTGGTGAAACTGTTTTTT. It yields the protein CASSEPGTVVKLFF.

The chain employs TRBV20-1 and TRBJ2-7; 7 nucleotides match TRBD2. CDR1 is DFQATT and CDR2 is SNEGSKA in the germline V gene (reference sequence). The CDR3 is made up of 15 amino acids. V lost 0 bases and J lost 7; bases outside the gene matches: 12. CDR3 residues: CSARDIERDGREQYF. CDR3 DNA sequence: TGCAGTGCTAGAGATATAGAGCGGGACGGAAGGGAGCAGTACTTC.

This chain joins TRBV7-2 and TRBJ2-5; a weak D match, TRBD2 (5 bases). The CDR3 runs to 16 residues. Germline CDR1 is SGHTA and CDR2 is FQGNSA. The V and J ends lost 1 base and 5 bases respectively, with 17 bases between them. DNA of the CDR3: TGTGCCAGCAGCTTAGACCCCCTAGCCATGGTTGAGACCCAGTACTTC. It yields the protein CASSLDPLAMVETQYF.

This clonotype was observed a few times. The V call is TRBV7-9, the J call TRBJ2-5; unclear D gene. This CDR3 has 12 amino acids. Germline CDR1 and CDR2: SEHNR and FQNEAQ (reference sequence). Trimming took off 5 bases at V and 4 bases at J, with 8 bases between the two ends. The CDR3 is CASSPSIETQYF. In DNA, the CDR3 is TGTGCCAGCAGCCCCTCCATAGAGACCCAGTACTTC.

This chain's CDR3 is CATSRSTGVTGELFF. In nucleotides, the CDR3 is TGTGCCACCAGCAGATCGACAGGGGTCACCGGGGAGCTGTTTTTT. The chain recombines TRBV15 with TRBJ2-2, with 8 bases fitting TRBD1. V trimming: 2 bases; J trimming: 4 bases; junction bases outside the gene matches: 3. The CDR3 length is 15 residues. Germline CDR1 and CDR2: LNHNV and YYDKDF (reference sequence).

The sample holds one count of this clonotype. A much larger clone is a single base away; this may be a read error. The V and J genes are TRBV7-9 and TRBJ1-6; 7 bases agree with TRBD1. CDR3 length equals 15 residues. Germline loops: CDR1 SEHNR, CDR2 FQNEAQ (reference sequence). Trimming at V came to 5 bases and at J to 8 bases, leaving 9 bases not matched to a gene. The CDR3 region has the DNA TGTGCCAGCAGCCCCACAGGGGCGGTGGATTCACCCCTCCACTTT. It yields the protein CASSPTGAVDSPLHF.

The chain has TRBV5-6 and TRBJ2-7; a weak D match, TRBD1 (6 bases). V lost 4 bases and J 9 bases, leaving 11 bases between the germline ends. The length of the CDR3 is 11 residues. Germline CDR1 SGHDT, CDR2 YYEEEE. CDR3 coding DNA: TGTGCCAGCAGCAAGCCGACAGGGCAGTACTTC. This translates into CASSKPTGQYF.

This clonotype was recorded at least ten times. V and J are TRBV2 and TRBJ1-5; D perhaps matches TRBD1 (6 bases). With 8 bases removed from V and 3 bases from J, the gap between germline ends came to 11 bases. In germline, CDR1 is SNHLY, CDR2 FYNNEI. The CDR3 is 13 amino acids. CDR3 region: CASQGPNNQPQHF. For the CDR3, the DNA is TGTGCCAGCCAGGGGCCAAACAATCAGCCCCAGCATTTT.

The chain uses TRBV10-3 and TRBJ1-5; possible D gene TRBD1, 6 bases. The CDR3 runs to 13 residues. Germline CDR1 ENHRY, CDR2 SYGVKD. V shed 10 bases and J shed 6 bases, with 16 bases lying between them. Here the CDR3 reads CATGAGASQPQHF. The CDR3 DNA reads TGTGCCACCGGGGCAGGGGCTAGTCAGCCCCAGCATTTT.

V and J are TRBV5-5 and TRBJ2-5, with D perhaps given as TRBD1 or TRBD2 (5 bases each). This CDR3 is built from 13 residues. The germline V and J ends were trimmed by 4 bases and 5 bases, with 12 bases remaining between them. Germline V gives CDR1 SGHKS, CDR2 YYEKEE (reference sequence). The CDR3 sequence: CASSQWGSETQYF. In DNA, the CDR3 is TGTGCCAGCAGCCAGTGGGGGTCGGAGACCCAGTACTTC.

There are a few counts of this clonotype. CDR3 protein: CSARGREGYTF. CDR3 DNA sequence: TGCAGTGCTCGGGGGCGCGAGGGCTACACCTTC. The chain couples TRBV20-1 to TRBJ1-2; the D gene is possibly TRBD1 (6 bases). V dropped 5 bases and J dropped 8 bases, with 12 bases sitting between them. CDR1 and CDR2 from the germline V gene are DFQATT and SNEGSKA (reference sequence). The CDR3 covers 11 residues.

This clonotype was observed a few times. The chain links TRBV12-3 or TRBV12-4 to TRBJ1-1, with D unresolved. V lost 3 bases, J lost 7 bases, and 12 bases lay in between. CDR3 size: 13 residues. The CDR3 nucleotides read TGTGCCAGCAGTTTGGGGAACAGCTTTGAAGCTTTCTTT. Its protein product is CASSLGNSFEAFF.

This CDR3 reads CSVVLAGELFF. The CDR3 DNA is TGCAGCGTCGTGCTAGCGGGTGAGCTGTTTTTT. The rearrangement uses TRBV29-1 and TRBJ2-2; TRBD2 matches at 8 bases. The germline V gene has CDR1 SQVTM and CDR2 ANQGSEA. This CDR3 comprises 11 residues. V trimming: 6 bases; J trimming: 11 bases; junction bases outside the gene matches: 5.

The V gene is TRBV7-9, the J gene TRBJ2-7, with D possibly TRBD1 on 5 matching bases. Germline V gene lookup returns CDR1 SEHNR and CDR2 FQNEAQ (reference sequence). This CDR3 comprises 14 residues. V lost 5 bases and J 3 bases, leaving 14 bases between the germline ends. The CDR3 DNA is TGTGCCAGCAGCCCCACGGACACCTACTACGAGCAGTACTTC. Protein sequence: CASSPTDTYYEQYF.

This clonotype has at least ten counts. Germline is not matched at one junction end, which may reflect a read error. This rearrangement joins TRBV5-1 to TRBJ2-7, with TRBD1 identical over 7 bases. This CDR3 contains 13 residues. Germline V gene data show CDR1 as SGHRS and CDR2 as YFSETQ. The CDR3 DNA reads as TGTGCCAGCAGCCCGTGGGACAGCTACGAGCAGTACTTC. Encoded protein: CASSPWDSYEQYF.

This clonotype was counted at least ten times. An end of the junction differs from the germline gene, which may be a read error. The chain has TRBV5-1 and TRBJ1-1; 7 bases are shared with TRBD1. The CDR3 sequence is 14 residues long. The germline gives CDR1 SGHRS, CDR2 YFSETQ. The CDR3, as DNA: TGTGCCAGCAGCTTAGGGGGCTCGAACACTGAAGCTTTCTTT. Translation: CASSLGGSNTEAFF.

The chain uses TRBV7-9 and TRBJ2-7; 9 bases fit TRBD1. CDR1 is SEHNR and CDR2 is FQNEAQ in the germline V gene (reference sequence). The junction had 8 bases not matched to a gene; V was cut back by 5 bases and J by 3 bases. CDR3 size: 15 residues. The DNA for the CDR3 is TGTGCCAGCAGCCCGCGGGACAGGGCGTACTACGAGCAGTACTTC. Amino acid sequence: CASSPRDRAYYEQYF.